Listed here is a single TCR beta chain. The data were taken from a study of T cell responses to AZD1222 COVID-19 vaccine. Sequencing was performed with immunoSEQ multiplex PCR; in TCRdb, only in-frame clones are kept and a portion is missing. The sample yields some 96,000 clones, around 87% seen once. Trimming pared 5 bases from V and 7 bases from J, leaving 17 bases between. Germline V gene lookup returns CDR1 KGHSH and CDR2 LQKENI. The CDR3 length is 14 residues. Sequencing was performed on peripheral blood, taken on day 0 of MenACWY control vaccination. V usage is TRBV18 and J usage is TRBJ1-1; D not certain. The clonotype comes from an adult in good health. The CDR3 region is CASSSQGLPGEAFF. The CDR3 nucleotides are TGTGCCAGCTCATCGCAAGGGCTCCCGGGTGAAGCTTTCTTT.